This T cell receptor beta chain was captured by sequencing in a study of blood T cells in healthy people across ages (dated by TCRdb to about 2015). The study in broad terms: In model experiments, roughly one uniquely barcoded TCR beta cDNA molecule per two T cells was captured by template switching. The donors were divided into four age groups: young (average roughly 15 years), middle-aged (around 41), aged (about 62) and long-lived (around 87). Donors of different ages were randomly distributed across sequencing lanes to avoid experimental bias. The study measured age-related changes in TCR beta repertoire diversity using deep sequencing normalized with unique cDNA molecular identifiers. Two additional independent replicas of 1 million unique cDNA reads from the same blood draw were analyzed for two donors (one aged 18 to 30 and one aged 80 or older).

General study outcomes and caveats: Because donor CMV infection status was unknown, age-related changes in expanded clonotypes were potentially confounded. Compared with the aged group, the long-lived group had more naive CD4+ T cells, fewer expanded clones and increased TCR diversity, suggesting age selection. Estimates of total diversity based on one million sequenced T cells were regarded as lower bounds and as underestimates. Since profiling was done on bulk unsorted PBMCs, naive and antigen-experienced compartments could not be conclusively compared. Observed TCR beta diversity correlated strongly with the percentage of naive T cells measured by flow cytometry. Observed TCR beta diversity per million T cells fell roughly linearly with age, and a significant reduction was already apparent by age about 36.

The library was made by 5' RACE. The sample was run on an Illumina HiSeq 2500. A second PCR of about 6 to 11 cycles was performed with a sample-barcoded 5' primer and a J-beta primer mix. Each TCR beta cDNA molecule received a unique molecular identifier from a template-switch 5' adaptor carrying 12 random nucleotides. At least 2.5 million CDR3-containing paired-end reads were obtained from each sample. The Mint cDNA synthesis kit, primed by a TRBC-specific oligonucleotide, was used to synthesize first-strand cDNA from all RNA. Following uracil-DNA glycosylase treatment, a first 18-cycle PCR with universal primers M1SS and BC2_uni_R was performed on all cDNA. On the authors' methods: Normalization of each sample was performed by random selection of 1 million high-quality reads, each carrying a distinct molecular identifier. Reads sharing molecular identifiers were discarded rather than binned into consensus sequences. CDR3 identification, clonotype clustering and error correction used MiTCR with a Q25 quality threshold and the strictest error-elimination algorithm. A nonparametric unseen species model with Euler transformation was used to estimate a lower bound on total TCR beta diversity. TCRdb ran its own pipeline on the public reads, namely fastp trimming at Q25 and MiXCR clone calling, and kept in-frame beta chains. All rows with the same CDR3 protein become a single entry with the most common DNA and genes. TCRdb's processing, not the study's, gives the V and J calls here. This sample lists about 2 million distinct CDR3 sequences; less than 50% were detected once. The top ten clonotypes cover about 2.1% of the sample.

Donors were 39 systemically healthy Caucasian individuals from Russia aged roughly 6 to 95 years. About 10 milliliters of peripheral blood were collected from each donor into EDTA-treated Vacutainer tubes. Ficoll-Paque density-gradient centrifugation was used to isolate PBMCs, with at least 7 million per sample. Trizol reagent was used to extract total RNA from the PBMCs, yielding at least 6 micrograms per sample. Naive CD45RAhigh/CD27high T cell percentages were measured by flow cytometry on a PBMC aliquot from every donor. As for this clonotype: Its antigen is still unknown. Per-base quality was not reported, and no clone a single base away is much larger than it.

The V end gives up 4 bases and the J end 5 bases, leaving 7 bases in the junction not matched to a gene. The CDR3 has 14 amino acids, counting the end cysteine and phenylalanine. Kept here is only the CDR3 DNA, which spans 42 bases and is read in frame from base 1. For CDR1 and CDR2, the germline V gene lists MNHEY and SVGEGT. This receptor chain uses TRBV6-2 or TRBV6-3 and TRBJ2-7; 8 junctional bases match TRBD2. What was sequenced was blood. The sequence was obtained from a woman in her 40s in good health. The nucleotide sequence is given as TGTGCCAGCAGTTCCGGGGGGGCCCTAAACGAGCAGTACTTC. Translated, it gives CASSSGGALNEQYF.